This T cell receptor (beta chain) appears in the sequencing data of a study of T cells after yellow fever vaccination (dated by TCRdb to about 2019). General notes on the study: Libraries from fractions with low cell numbers were prepared with the SMART-Seq v4 Ultra Low Input RNA kit. Bulk TCR alpha and beta repertoires were sequenced longitudinally to track T-cell clones before and after primary and booster YFV17D yellow fever vaccination. Two healthy male donors, one aged 18 to 30 and one aged 30 to 40 years, were included in the cohort. Blood was collected at multiple timepoints before and after primary and secondary immunization, and bulk PBMC replicates and cell subsets were isolated.

TCR cDNA was synthesized by 5'RACE template switching, which introduced a universal primer site and unique molecular identifiers. cDNA synthesis was primed from both the TCR alpha and TCR beta constant segments. Libraries were amplified in two PCR steps, with sample barcodes and sequencing adapters added in the second step. Sequencing of libraries was performed on Illumina HiSeq 2500 (2x100 bp) or NovaSeq (2x150 bp). As for how the authors treated the data: Demultiplexing of reads and collapsing into UMI consensus sequences were performed with MIGEC, and V(D)J alignment was carried out with MiXCR. Vaccine-responding clonotypes were identified with edgeR using replicate PBMC samples, with FDR below 0.01 and a log2 fold change above 5 up to day 15 being required. Each bulk clonotype received a CD4 or CD8 identity based on whether the sequenced CD4 or CD8 repertoire contained that clonotype at higher abundance. TCRdb itself trimmed the public reads at Q25 with fastp, ran MiXCR and retained productive beta chains. CDR3 protein sequences are deduplicated, and each keeps its most common genes and DNA. The V and J calls follow TCRdb's processing rather than the paper's. Recorded for this sample are around 73,000 distinct CDR3 sequences; approximately 7.5% of them occurred a single time. The ten largest clones take up around 45% of the sample.

On the study overall, not on this receptor specifically: The secondary T-cell response was weaker than the primary response but faster, peaking on day 5 instead of day 15. Because abundant contaminating clonotypes from the bulk population could be contained in FACS-sorted repertoires, computational filtering was required. A small share of clonotypes occurred in both CD4 and CD8 compartments, likely arising from convergent recombination. Most clones expanded after primary vaccination were re-detected after the booster (96% of CD4 and around 88% of CD8), suggesting broad memory maintenance. The study included only a couple of donors, which limits how far the findings can be generalized.

What the treatment or condition label conveys for this sample: live attenuated yellow fever vaccine strain. PBMCs were isolated from peripheral blood using a standard Ficoll-Paque protocol. CD4 and CD8 T-cell fractions were isolated with Dynabeads CD4 and CD8 positive selection kits. TriZol was used to extract RNA from bulk PBMCs, CD4 and CD8 fractions, and dextramer-positive and dextramer-negative fractions. In the case of this clonotype: The specificity of this receptor is unknown. No qualities accompany the bases; no much larger clone lies one base away.

Here V drops 1 base and J drops 4 bases, and the junction holds 10 bases not matched to any gene. Taken from the germline V gene, the CDR1 and CDR2 loops are LGHNA and YSLEER. The CDR3 covers 17 residues, taking in both the cysteine and the phenylalanine. The kept DNA is CDR3 alone, 51 bases in frame from the first base. The source was CD8+ T cells sorted from PBMCs, collected on the day of the yellow fever booster vaccination. The clonotype was recovered from a man aged 30-40 years who received the YFV17D yellow fever vaccine. Recombination joined TRBV4-3 with TRBJ2-3; 8 of the junction bases match TRBD1. The bases are TGCGCCAGCAGCCAAGTTCAGGGACAGGAGGTGGCAGATACGCAGTATTTT. The encoded protein is CASSQVQGQEVADTQYF.